The 32 T cell receptor beta chains below were found in one sample sequenced in a study of glioma-infiltrating T cells after dendritic cell vaccination. The protocol was immunoSEQ multiplex PCR, while the TCRdb copy is restricted to in-frame clones and leaves out a portion. The sample shows over 70,000 clones, about 80% of them seen only once. Sequenced material: blood, taken before dendritic cell vaccination. All receptors come from a human donor with glioblastoma.

The CDR3 DNA sequence: TGTGCCACCAGCATCGAAGGGAGGAACACCGGGGAGCTGTTTTTT. Translating it yields CATSIEGRNTGELFF. The chain uses TRBV15 and TRBJ2-2; tentative D call: TRBD2 (5 bases). CDR3 length: 15 residues. V was cut by 4 bases and J by 1 base, with 10 bases left in between. Germline V gives CDR1 LNHNV, CDR2 YYDKDF (reference sequence).

V usage is TRBV5-1 and J usage is TRBJ2-1; no firm D call. This CDR3 is 12 amino acids long. CDR1 and CDR2 (germline): SGHRS, YFSETQ. V was shortened by 2 bases and J by 7 bases, with 7 bases between the two germline ends. CDR3 in amino acids: CASSFERNEQFF. In DNA form, the CDR3 reads TGCGCCAGCAGCTTCGAGCGAAATGAGCAGTTCTTC.

This chain joins TRBV11-2 and TRBJ2-7; the D gene is possibly TRBD2 (6 bases). Trimming left V 4 bases short and J 1 base short, with 11 bases between. Germline CDR1 is SGHAT and CDR2 is FQNNGV. The CDR3 loop spans 14 amino acids. The CDR3 bases are TGTGCCAGCAGCTATACGGAGGGGTCCTACGAGCAGTACTTC. Amino acid sequence: CASSYTEGSYEQYF. Complete variable domain (other parts from reference TRBV11-2 and TRBJ2-7): EAGVAQSPRYKIIEKRQSVAFWCNPISGHATLYWYQQILGQGPKLLIQFQNNGVVDDSQLPKDRFSAERLKGVDSTLKIQPAKLEDSAVYLCASSYTEGSYEQYFGPGTRLTVT.

Turning to this clone: The sample contains more than one DNA sequence encoding this CDR3. The rearrangement uses TRBV29-1 and TRBJ2-1, with TRBD2 matching over 11 bases. Germline V gene lookup returns CDR1 SQVTM and CDR2 ANQGSEA. The CDR3 runs to 13 residues. V shed 3 bases and J 5 bases; nucleotides not matched to a gene: 0. The CDR3 sequence is CSVEGLADNEQFF. DNA for the CDR3: TGCAGCGTTGAGGGACTAGCGGACAATGAGCAGTTCTTC.

The V call is TRBV6-1, the J call TRBJ1-6, with a possible D match to TRBD1 (5 bases). CDR1 is MNHNS and CDR2 is SASEGT in the germline V gene. Trimming removed 0 bases at V and 8 bases at J, with 8 bases between. The CDR3 contains 14 residues. CDR3 nucleotide sequence: TGTGCCAGCAGTGAAGCGCGGGGGTATTCACCCCTCCACTTT. Amino acids: CASSEARGYSPLHF.

V usage is TRBV7-9 and J usage is TRBJ1-1; the D is unclear. V was shortened by 3 bases and J by 0 bases, with 5 bases between the two germline ends. The CDR3 totals 13 residues. Germline CDR1 SEHNR, CDR2 FQNEAQ (reference sequence). CDR3 DNA: TGTGCCAGCAGCTTTCTTATGAACACTGAAGCTTTCTTT. Protein sequence: CASSFLMNTEAFF.

The chain combines TRBV19 with TRBJ2-3; D is possibly TRBD1 (6 bases). There are 16 residues in the CDR3. The germline V gene has CDR1 LNHDA and CDR2 SQIVND (reference sequence). Trimming removed 6 bases from V and 0 bases from J, with 16 bases in between. This CDR3 is CASSDFGQISTDTQYF. The CDR3, as DNA: TGTGCCAGTAGCGACTTTGGACAGATAAGCACAGATACGCAGTATTTT.

This chain connects TRBV7-6 to TRBJ2-3; TRBD1 matches 12 bases. From germline, CDR1 is SGHVS and CDR2 FNYEAQ. The CDR3 runs 17 residues. V lost 1 base and J lost 4; bases outside the gene matches: 6. CDR3 amino acids: CASSLGGTGGTADTQYF. The CDR3 coding sequence is TGTGCCAGCAGCTTAGGAGGGACAGGGGGCACCGCAGATACGCAGTATTTT.

The V and J genes are TRBV4-2 and TRBJ1-3; a weak D match, TRBD1 (5 bases). Germline loops: CDR1 LGHNA, CDR2 YNFKEQ. The CDR3 length is 16 residues. Between the trimmed V and J ends, which lost 1 base and 0 bases, there was a span of 10 bases. This CDR3 is CASSQAQDSSGNTIYF. The CDR3 nucleotides read TGTGCCAGCAGCCAAGCCCAAGACAGCTCTGGAAACACCATATATTTT.

This clone came up many times. The J gene is TRBJ1-5, the V gene TRBV21-1. TRBV21-1 is noted as a pseudogene. There are 16 residues in the CDR3. CDR3 DNA sequence: TGTGCCAGCAGCAAGTTTTCAGAGAGGGGGGGTCAGCCCCAGCATTTT. Its protein is CASSKFSERGGQPQHF.

This clone was observed a handful of times. The chain uses TRBV2 and TRBJ1-1; the D gene is possibly TRBD1 (6 bases). Germline CDR1 reads SNHLY; CDR2 reads FYNNEI. Trimming pared 7 bases from V and 4 bases from J, leaving 7 bases between. This CDR3 is 11 amino acids long. CDR3 sequence: CASIGGTEAFF. The CDR3 DNA sequence: TGTGCCAGCATAGGGGGCACTGAAGCTTTCTTT. Drawing the rest from reference TRBV2 and TRBJ1-1, the complete variable domain is EPEVTQTPSHQVTQMGQEVILRCVPISNHLYFYWYRQILGQKVEFLVSFYNNEISEKSEIFDDQFSVERPDGSNFTLKIRSTKLEDSAMYFCASIGGTEAFFGQGTRLTVV.

This sequence joins TRBV18 and TRBJ1-5, with D possibly matching TRBD1 (5 bases). Looked up from germline, CDR1 is KGHSH and CDR2 is LQKENI. The CDR3 sequence is 15 residues long. The V and J ends lost 2 bases and 1 base respectively, with 9 bases between them. The CDR3 is CASSPSTVSNQPQHF. The CDR3 nucleotides are TGTGCCAGCTCACCATCGACAGTGAGCAATCAGCCCCAGCATTTT.

The rearrangement joins TRBV6-1 to TRBJ1-4, with TRBD1 matching 10 bases. Germline V lookup: CDR1 MNHNS, CDR2 SASEGT. The CDR3 spans 15 residues. V shed 4 bases, J shed 6 bases, and the junction held 5 bases outside the gene matches. In DNA, the CDR3 is TGTGCCAGCAGTGCTCGGACAGGGGGAGATGAAAAACTGTTTTTT. Its protein is CASSARTGGDEKLFF.

V gene TRBV5-1 combines with J gene TRBJ2-1; 7 nucleotides line up with TRBD1. Germline V gene lookup returns CDR1 SGHRS and CDR2 YFSETQ. The CDR3 runs to 15 residues. V lost 4 bases and J lost 5; bases outside the gene matches: 9. The CDR3 loop is CASSIQTGTNNEQFF. The CDR3 DNA sequence: TGCGCCAGCAGCATACAGACAGGGACGAACAATGAGCAGTTCTTC.

Comment on this clone: One end of the junction is discordant with germline, which a read error may explain. This chain uses TRBV5-6 with TRBJ2-5, with D perhaps matching TRBD2 (6 bases). This CDR3 comprises 13 residues. Germline V gene data show CDR1 as SGHDT and CDR2 as YYEEEE. The CDR3 spells CASSPDYQGTQYF. CDR3 bases: TGTGCCAGCAGCCCGGACTACCAAGGGACCCAGTACTTC.

The chain carries TRBV7-6 and TRBJ1-5; D ambiguous. Germline values: CDR1 SGHVS, CDR2 FNYEAQ. Trimming took 5 bases from V and 6 from J, leaving 8 bases between them. The CDR3 has 12 residues. The CDR3 DNA reads TGTGCCAGCAGCCAACCCGGTCAGCCCCAGCATTTT. Protein product: CASSQPGQPQHF.

This clone was detected once. V is TRBV11-2 and J is TRBJ1-2, with D possibly TRBD1 on 5 matching bases. V lost 1 base to trimming and J lost 8 bases, with 17 bases between them. The CDR3 consists of 15 residues. Germline V lookup: CDR1 SGHAT, CDR2 FQNNGV. This chain's CDR3 is CASSLAGPGGNGYTF. The CDR3 DNA sequence: TGTGCCAGCAGCTTAGCTGGACCGGGGGGGAACGGCTACACCTTC.

The V and J genes are TRBV2 and TRBJ2-5, with D possibly being TRBD2 (5 bases). This CDR3 is built from 13 residues. Germline-derived CDR1 and CDR2 are SNHLY and FYNNEI. The ends were cut back, 5 bases at V and 5 bases at J, with 12 bases in the middle. As DNA, the CDR3 is TGTGCCAGCAGTCCACTAGTGGGGGAGACCCAGTACTTC. Its protein is CASSPLVGETQYF.

This clone is medium-sized within its sample. CDR3 residues: CASSQDEYRGGYAEAFF. The CDR3 DNA reads TGTGCCAGCAGCCAAGATGAGTATAGGGGGGGGTACGCTGAAGCTTTCTTT. The chain employs TRBV14 and TRBJ1-1; possibly TRBD1 for D (6 bases). Germline values: CDR1 SGHDN, CDR2 FVKESK. This CDR3 has 17 amino acids. V was clipped by 0 bases and J by 6 bases, with 20 bases between them.

The genes are TRBV2 and TRBJ1-4, with 7 positions matching TRBD1. Germline CDR1 is SNHLY and CDR2 is FYNNEI. Trimming at V came to 6 bases and at J to 0 bases, leaving 4 bases not matched to a gene. The CDR3 contains 15 residues. CDR3 residues: CASRYTGATNEKLFF. CDR3 sequence (DNA): TGTGCCAGCAGATACACAGGGGCAACTAATGAAAAACTGTTTTTT.

This clone occurred once. This chain uses TRBV6-6 with TRBJ2-1; 7 bases map to TRBD2. The V gene's germline CDR1 is MNHNY and CDR2 SVGAGI (reference sequence). Trimming at V came to 11 bases and at J to 0 bases, leaving 7 bases not matched to a gene. The CDR3 is 14 amino acids. CDR3 nucleotide sequence: TGTGCCGCAGCCAGCGGGACCTCCTACAATGAGCAGTTCTTC. Protein: CAAASGTSYNEQFF.

The gene calls are TRBV7-2 and TRBJ2-7, with TRBD2 identical over 7 bases. V was pared by 5 bases and J by 0 bases, with 4 bases of the junction left unmatched. CDR1 is SGHTA, CDR2 FQGNSA, per germline. The CDR3 is 14 amino acids. CDR3 in DNA: TGTGCCAGCAGCGCCGGGGGGAGCTCCTACGAGCAGTACTTC. Encoded protein: CASSAGGSSYEQYF. Complete variable domain (other parts from reference TRBV7-2 and TRBJ2-7): GAGVSQSPSNKVTEKGKDVELRCDPISGHTALYWYRQSLGQGLEFLIYFQGNSAPDKSGLPSDRFSAERTGGSVSTLTIQRTQQEDSAVYLCASSAGGSSYEQYFGPGTRLTVT.

The chain couples TRBV6-5 to TRBJ1-1; D call uncertain. The CDR3 covers 15 residues. V was trimmed by 0 bases and J by 1 base, leaving 9 bases between them. Germline-derived CDR1 and CDR2 are MNHEY and SVGAGI. The CDR3 DNA follows: TGTGCCAGCAGTTACTCGGCAGTTCCGAACACTGAAGCTTTCTTT. Protein: CASSYSAVPNTEAFF.

The chain joins TRBV5-4 to TRBJ1-4; 9 nucleotides line up with TRBD1. The CDR3 has 15 residues. Germline CDR1 is SGHNT and CDR2 is YYREEE (reference sequence). The junction had 7 bases not matched to a gene; V was cut back by 1 base and J by 9 bases. CDR3 sequence (DNA): TGTGCCAGCAGCTTGCTGGGACAGGGAACCCAAAAACTGTTTTTT. Amino acids: CASSLLGQGTQKLFF. Full variable domain (remainder filled in from reference TRBV5-4 and TRBJ1-4): ETGVTQSPTHLIKTRGQQVTLRCSSQSGHNTVSWYQQALGQGPQFIFQYYREEENGRGNFPPRFSGLQFPNYSSELNVNALELDDSALYLCASSLLGQGTQKLFFGSGTQLSVL.

The chain couples TRBV7-9 to TRBJ1-5, with 12 bases lining up with TRBD1. Trimming at V came to 1 base and at J to 2 bases, leaving 6 bases not matched to a gene. This CDR3 region has 18 residues. The germline gives CDR1 SEHNR, CDR2 FQNEAQ (reference sequence). The CDR3 coding sequence is TGTGCCAGCAGCTTAGTTGGGACAGGGGGCATTGGCAATCAGCCCCAGCATTTT. Encoded protein: CASSLVGTGGIGNQPQHF.

J is TRBJ1-5 and V is TRBV18; no clear D gene. Between the trimmed V and J ends, which lost 2 bases and 6 bases, there was a span of 14 bases. The CDR3 loop spans 15 amino acids. The germline V gene encodes CDR1 KGHSH and CDR2 LQKENI. CDR3: CASSPGSGEGQPQHF. In DNA, the CDR3 is TGTGCCAGCTCACCAGGAAGTGGTGAGGGTCAGCCCCAGCATTTT.

This rearrangement joins TRBV5-5 to TRBJ2-7; 7 bases line up with TRBD1. V shed 5 bases, J shed 3 bases, and the junction held 8 bases outside the gene matches. Germline V gives CDR1 SGHKS, CDR2 YYEKEE (reference sequence). The CDR3 extends over 14 amino acids. The DNA of the CDR3 is TGTGCCAGCAGTTCGGGGACAGAGTTCTACGAGCAGTACTTC. Protein product: CASSSGTEFYEQYF. Looking up the rest from reference TRBV5-5 and TRBJ2-7 gives the full variable domain: DAGVTQSPTHLIKTRGQQVTLRCSPISGHKSVSWYQQVLGQGPQFIFQYYEKEERGRGNFPDRFSARQFPNYSSELNVNALLLGDSALYLCASSSGTEFYEQYFGPGTRLTVT.

This clone was recorded a few times. V and J are TRBV14 and TRBJ1-4; D possibly corresponds to TRBD1 (5 bases). The V end was cut by 4 bases, the J end by 8 bases, with 14 bases between. This CDR3 comprises 14 residues. Germline V gene data show CDR1 as SGHDN and CDR2 as FVKESK. The CDR3 DNA is TGTGCCAGCAGCCTTCAGGGTGCTGGAGAAAAACTGTTTTTT. It codes for CASSLQGAGEKLFF.

The chain recombines TRBV18 with TRBJ1-3; a possible D gene is TRBD1 (5 bases). Germline V CDR1 and CDR2: KGHSH, LQKENI. This CDR3 spans 16 amino acids. Trimming stripped 5 bases from V and 0 bases from J, with 14 bases between. This CDR3 reads CASSKPGVISGNTIYF. DNA of the CDR3: TGTGCCAGCTCAAAACCGGGGGTAATCTCTGGAAACACCATATATTTT.

The chain combines TRBV5-4 with TRBJ1-2, with TRBD1 matching over 8 bases. There are 14 residues in the CDR3. Per germline, CDR1 SGHNT and CDR2 YYREEE (reference sequence). With 4 bases clipped from V and 0 bases from J, the junction kept 2 bases outside the gene matches. CDR3 protein: CASSRTGTNYGYTF. The CDR3 nucleotides read TGTGCCAGCAGCAGGACAGGGACTAACTATGGCTACACCTTC.

The CDR3 is CASSFGQGRSFSSYNSPLHF. The CDR3 DNA reads as TGCGCCAGCAGCTTTGGACAGGGCCGTTCTTTTAGCTCCTATAATTCACCCCTCCACTTT. The V and J genes are TRBV5-1 and TRBJ1-6; the match to TRBD1 covers 8 bases. This CDR3 has 20 amino acids. Germline lookup yields CDR1 SGHRS and CDR2 YFSETQ. Germline trimming cut 2 bases from V and 0 bases from J; bases unmatched to any gene: 13.

The chain employs TRBV30 and TRBJ1-3; no reliable D call. This CDR3 is 16 amino acids long. Looked up from germline, CDR1 is GTSNPN and CDR2 is SVGIG (reference sequence). The V end lost 0 bases, the J end lost 0 bases, and 12 bases lay between the germline ends. The CDR3 spells CAWSVFDFNSGNTIYF. The CDR3 DNA reads TGTGCCTGGAGTGTTTTTGACTTCAACTCTGGAAACACCATATATTTT.